Following are 15 T cell receptor beta chains from one sample sequenced in a study of beta chain features in type 1 diabetes (dated by TCRdb to the late 2010s). To prepare the library, the immunoSEQ multiplex PCR assay was applied. The High Capacity cDNA Reverse Transcription Kit was used to reverse transcribe all of the isolated RNA, meaning that expressed TCRB transcripts were what got sequenced. TCRdb limited this immuneACCESS table to in-frame rearrangements with V and J called. A share of clones is missing; checked studies link under half to unresolved V genes, and the rest is unexplained. The sample table records more than 150,000 clones; approximately 13% of these occur just once. Approximately 0.62% of the sample is taken by the ten largest. The sequencing sample was made of central memory CD4+ T cells from blood. The receptors originated from a woman aged 18-29 years in good health.

The genes are TRBV5-1 and TRBJ2-1, with D possibly TRBD2 on 5 matching bases. The V and J ends lost 5 bases and 2 bases respectively, with 11 bases between them. The CDR3 length is 14 residues. CDR1 is SGHRS, CDR2 YFSETQ, per germline. The CDR3 spells CASRGAETYNEQFF. The DNA of the CDR3 is TGCGCCAGCAGAGGAGCGGAAACCTACAATGAGCAGTTCTTC.

This clone came up many times. The CDR3 spells CASTPKGATLSSYNEQFF. The CDR3 DNA reads TGTGCCAGTACACCGAAGGGGGCTACCTTGAGCTCCTACAATGAGCAGTTCTTC. The J gene is TRBJ2-1, the V gene TRBV19, with 7 bases fitting TRBD1. This CDR3 is 18 amino acids long. Germline assignment: CDR1 LNHDA and CDR2 SQIVND (reference sequence). The V gene end was trimmed by 7 bases and the J gene end by 0 bases; junction bases not matched to a gene: 15. The entire variable domain, with the rest obtained from reference TRBV19 and TRBJ2-1, is as follows: DGGITQSPKYLFRKEGQNVTLSCEQNLNHDAMYWYRQDPGQGLRLIYYSQIVNDFQKGDIAEGYSVSREKKESFPLTVTSAQKNPTAFYLCASTPKGATLSSYNEQFFGPGTRLTVL.

This clone has only a few counts. The genes are TRBV30 and TRBJ1-1, with D unresolved. Germline V CDR1 and CDR2: GTSNPN, SVGIG (reference sequence). V was shortened by 4 bases and J by 1 base, with 13 bases between the two germline ends. This CDR3 contains 14 residues. The CDR3 region is CAWNRKSSNTEAFF. In DNA form, the CDR3 reads TGTGCCTGGAATCGTAAGAGCTCGAACACTGAAGCTTTCTTT.

This clone has only a few counts. The chain uses TRBV7-2 and TRBJ1-5, with 10 bases aligning to TRBD1. The CDR3 extends over 15 amino acids. The germline V gene encodes CDR1 SGHTA and CDR2 FQGNSA. With 5 bases clipped from V and 2 bases from J, the junction kept 3 bases outside the gene matches. CDR3 region: CASSIGQGGNQPQHF. The CDR3 DNA follows: TGTGCCAGCAGCATTGGACAGGGGGGCAATCAGCCCCAGCATTTT.

The CDR3 DNA is TGTGCCAGCAGCCGCTCCTACGAGCAGTACTTC. Translating it yields CASSRSYEQYF. The J gene is TRBJ2-7, the V gene TRBV7-2; no clear D gene. V lost 5 bases and J 0 bases, leaving 2 bases between the germline ends. Germline V CDR1 and CDR2: SGHTA, FQGNSA. The CDR3 is 11 residues long.

The V and J genes are TRBV28 and TRBJ2-3; possible D gene TRBD2, 6 bases. Trimming took 2 bases from V and 2 from J, leaving 8 bases between them. CDR1 and CDR2 (germline): MDHEN, SYDVKM. The CDR3 sequence is 14 residues long. CDR3 sequence (DNA): TGTGCCAGCAGTTTACAGGGACTCACAGATACGCAGTATTTT. Amino acids: CASSLQGLTDTQYF.

The rearrangement links TRBV7-2 to TRBJ2-1; D is perhaps TRBD2 (5 bases). The V end lost 4 bases, the J end lost 10 bases, and 8 bases lay between the germline ends. The CDR3 sequence is 11 residues long. CDR1 SGHTA and CDR2 FQGNSA come from the germline V gene. The CDR3 spells CASSSEREQFF. For the CDR3, the DNA is TGTGCCAGCAGCTCCGAGCGGGAGCAGTTCTTC.

This chain connects TRBV27 to TRBJ1-2; 9 bases line up with TRBD1. V gave up 6 bases and J gave up 3 bases; unmatched junction bases: 11. The CDR3 sequence is 16 residues long. Germline values: CDR1 MNHEY, CDR2 SMNVEV (reference sequence). The CDR3 reads CASSSLGDRAHYGYTF. CDR3 nucleotide sequence: TGTGCCAGCAGCTCATTAGGGGACAGGGCCCACTATGGCTACACCTTC.

This chain uses TRBV18 with TRBJ1-1; 8 bases agree with TRBD1. The length of the CDR3 is 14 residues. The V gene's germline CDR1 is KGHSH and CDR2 LQKENI. The V segment lost 3 bases and the J segment 1 base; nucleotides outside the gene matches: 1. CDR3 sequence reads: CASSPDRGNTEAFF. Here the CDR3 DNA reads TGTGCCAGCTCACCTGACAGGGGGAACACTGAAGCTTTCTTT.

This clone was observed a handful of times. The chain couples TRBV9 to TRBJ2-7; D may be TRBD1 (6 bases). Trimming took off 4 bases at V and 3 bases at J, with 17 bases between the two ends. CDR3 size: 15 residues. The germline V gene encodes CDR1 SGDLS and CDR2 YYNGEE. CDR3 DNA sequence: TGTGCCAGCAGCCTCCGGGACACGAGAAACTACGAGCAGTACTTC. Translating it yields CASSLRDTRNYEQYF.

The sample holds a few counts of this clone. The chain links TRBV19 to TRBJ2-2; 10 bases line up with TRBD2. V was pared by 8 bases and J by 4 bases, with 4 bases of the junction left unmatched. The CDR3 is 14 residues long. Per germline, CDR1 LNHDA and CDR2 SQIVND (reference sequence). The CDR3 DNA follows: TGTGCCAGTCGAGCGGGAGGGGTCACCGGGGAGCTGTTTTTT. Protein: CASRAGGVTGELFF.

In its sample, this clone was seen a few times. Distinct nucleotide sequences in the sample also encode this CDR3. J is TRBJ1-2 and V is TRBV18, with TRBD1 as a possible D gene (5 bases). The V end was cut by 2 bases, the J end by 3 bases, with 10 bases between. The germline CDR1 and CDR2 sequences are KGHSH and LQKENI. The CDR3 loop spans 14 amino acids. The CDR3 DNA follows: TGTGCCAGCTCACCATCGGGGGTAGACTATGGCTACACCTTC. Amino acid sequence: CASSPSGVDYGYTF. The entire variable domain, with the rest obtained from reference TRBV18 and TRBJ1-2, is as follows: NAGVMQNPRHLVRRRGQEARLRCSPMKGHSHVYWYRQLPEEGLKFMVYLQKENIIDESGMPKERFSAEFPKEGPSILRIQQVVRGDSAAYFCASSPSGVDYGYTFGSGTRLTVV.

The chain has TRBV29-1 and TRBJ2-1; D might be TRBD1 (7 bases). The CDR3 has 11 amino acids. Trimming shortened V by 4 bases and J by 15 bases, and 16 bases separated the two germline ends. Per germline, CDR1 SQVTM and CDR2 ANQGSEA. The CDR3 DNA reads as TGCAGCGTTGGACAGGGAGGTATTCTGTTCTTC. The encoded protein is CSVGQGGILFF.

The J gene is TRBJ1-2, the V gene TRBV7-9; 11 bases align to TRBD1. The CDR3 is 14 residues long. Germline V gene sequence: CDR1 SEHNR, CDR2 FQNEAQ (reference sequence). Trimming took 3 bases from V and 6 from J; bases not matched to a gene: 3. DNA for the CDR3: TGTGCCAGCAGCTTCCCGGGACAGGGGGATGGCTACACCTTC. Protein: CASSFPGQGDGYTF. Combining the CDR3 with reference TRBV7-9 and TRBJ1-2 gives the whole variable domain DTGVSQNPRHKITKRGQNVTFRCDPISEHNRLYWYRQTLGQGPEFLTYFQNEAQLEKSRLLSDRFSAERPKGSFSTLEIQRTEQGDSAMYLCASSFPGQGDGYTFGSGTRLTVV.

This rearrangement joins TRBV7-9 to TRBJ1-1; 7 bases match TRBD1. The J segment lost 4 bases and the V segment lost 5 bases, leaving 10 bases of the junction unmatched. The germline gives CDR1 SEHNR, CDR2 FQNEAQ (reference sequence). The CDR3 runs 15 residues. Here the CDR3 DNA reads TGTGCCAGCAGCGTCTTACAGGGGAGGAGCACTGAAGCTTTCTTT. This codes for CASSVLQGRSTEAFF.